Reported below is one T cell receptor (beta chain). Its target is unknown. The study ran its PCR with 60 Vbeta and 13 Jbeta primers. Repertoires were generated with immunoSEQ multiplex PCR, while TCRdb's copy carries only in-frame clones and drops some. The data hold some 90,000 clones, with approximately 83% observed a single time. These data come from a study of cytomegalovirus exposure and HLA in healthy donors. Overall study results and limits: The only immune exposure information that was available was CMV serostatus.

Trimming removed 7 bases from V and 4 bases from J, with 13 bases in between. The germline V gene has CDR1 LNHDA and CDR2 SQIVND (reference sequence). The CDR3 is 13 residues long. The sequencing sample was made of PBMCs. This clonotype originated in a middle-aged man in good health and CMV-seronegative. This rearrangement joins TRBV19 to TRBJ1-2; D perhaps matches TRBD1 (6 bases). CDR3 in amino acids: CASTGQNFYGYTF. CDR3 in DNA: TGTGCCAGTACTGGACAGAACTTCTATGGCTACACCTTC.